This T cell receptor (beta chain) originates from a study of shared clonotypes between healthy human individuals. General study findings and limits: Depth of sequencing was expected to influence donor clonotype sharing.

From germline, CDR1 is PRHDT and CDR2 FYEKMQ (reference sequence). The CDR3 is 16 residues long. Unmatched junction bases numbered 5, after V lost 0 bases and J lost 5 bases. Replicate PCRs for sorted subsets used around 190 ng DNA; this equaled 25,000 to 35,000 T cell genomes. The data were produced by immunoSEQ multiplex PCR, yet TCRdb's version contains in-frame clones alone and is incomplete. The table has about a million clones, 76% seen once. Memory CD4+ cells were the fraction left after CD45RA+ naive selection. With regard to this clone: Its antigen is currently unknown.

Sequencing was done on a sample of memory CD4+ T cells sorted from blood. Indicated subset: CD45RA-negative fraction. This receptor was obtained from a man between 18 and 35 years old in good health. This rearrangement joins TRBV13 to TRBJ2-5; TRBD2 matches at 11 bases. The CDR3 region is CASSLGVAGGSETQYF. The DNA of the CDR3 is TGTGCCAGCAGCTTAGGCGTAGCGGGGGGGTCTGAGACCCAGTACTTC.